Listed here are 14 T cell receptor beta chains from one sample, sequenced in a study of post-analysis software for immune sequencing data. Study-wide findings and caveats: Relative to controls, patients had five TRBV segments at higher frequency, with TRBV5-6, TRBV5-1 and TRBV20-1 among these.

Which antigens these TCRs recognize remains unknown. The TCR beta cDNA libraries carried unique molecular identifiers. Using its own MiXCR run on the PCR reads, TCRdb lists one record per CDR3 protein. The sample shows about 430,000 distinct CDR3 sequences, about 39% of them seen only once. Material for sequencing was blood. These receptors originate from a girl aged 2 to 9 with multiple sclerosis.

The table lists this clonotype with a few counts. The CDR3 sequence is CASSHDGQGEDYREQYF. CDR3 nucleotide sequence: TGTGCCAGCAGCCATGACGGACAGGGGGAAGACTACCGCGAGCAGTACTTC. The chain carries TRBV3-1 and TRBJ2-7; 10 bases match TRBD1. The germline V gene encodes CDR1 LGHDT and CDR2 YNNKEL (reference sequence). V was pared by 3 bases and J by 6 bases, with 14 bases of the junction left unmatched. The CDR3 is made up of 17 amino acids.

V is TRBV5-1 and J is TRBJ2-3; 12 bases agree with TRBD2. After removal of 4 bases from V and 3 bases from J, the junction contained 6 bases not matched to a gene. The CDR3 length is 16 residues. Germline values: CDR1 SGHRS, CDR2 YFSETQ. The CDR3 spells CASSKVTSGRTDTQYF. CDR3 coding DNA: TGCGCCAGCAGCAAGGTGACTAGCGGGAGAACAGATACGCAGTATTTT.

J is TRBJ1-2 and V is TRBV7-2, with TRBD1 as a possible D gene (5 bases). In germline, CDR1 is SGHTA, CDR2 FQGNSA. Trimming stripped 1 base from V and 7 bases from J, with 13 bases between. The CDR3 covers 14 residues. This CDR3 reads CASSLVWGERGYTF. DNA of the CDR3: TGTGCCAGCAGCTTAGTATGGGGGGAGCGTGGCTACACCTTC.

The chain combines TRBV5-1 with TRBJ1-3; D remains ambiguous. Germline values: CDR1 SGHRS, CDR2 YFSETQ. CDR3 length: 14 amino acids. V was trimmed by 5 bases and J by 0 bases, leaving 9 bases between them. The CDR3 reads CASSPDGSGNTIYF. CDR3 nucleotides: TGCGCCAGCAGTCCAGACGGCTCTGGAAACACCATATATTTT.

This clonotype was found a few times. The chain couples TRBV28 to TRBJ2-3, with unresolved D. The V and J ends lost 5 bases and 0 bases respectively, with 15 bases between them. The CDR3 runs 16 residues. The V gene's germline CDR1 is MDHEN and CDR2 SYDVKM. DNA of the CDR3: TGTGCCAGCAGTCCCCGGGTGTGGAAGAGCACAGATACGCAGTATTTT. Its protein product is CASSPRVWKSTDTQYF.

With regard to this clonotype: A much larger clone is a single base away; this may be a read error. The chain has TRBV6-6 and TRBJ2-1; D remains unclear. CDR1 MNHNY and CDR2 SVGAGI come from the germline V gene (reference sequence). V lost 2 bases, J lost 2 bases, and 1 base lay in between. The CDR3 extends over 12 amino acids. The CDR3 is CASSYAYNEQFF. Written as DNA, the CDR3 is TGTGCCAGCAGTTACGCCTACAATGAGCAGTTCTTC.

The rearrangement joins TRBV6-2 or TRBV6-3 to TRBJ1-2, with 8 bases aligning to TRBD1. In germline, CDR1 is MNHEY, CDR2 SVGEGT. Germline trimming cut 6 bases from V and 2 bases from J; bases unmatched to any gene: 11. The CDR3 extends over 16 amino acids. The CDR3 protein is CASSPWTGKSNYGYTF. CDR3 nucleotide sequence: TGTGCCAGCAGCCCGTGGACAGGGAAGTCCAACTATGGCTACACCTTC.

This clonotype was counted only a few times. The V and J genes are TRBV6-1 and TRBJ2-7; D may be TRBD2 (6 bases). Per germline, CDR1 MNHNS and CDR2 SASEGT. The CDR3 loop spans 14 amino acids. The V end was cut by 6 bases, the J end by 3 bases, with 15 bases between. CDR3 amino acids: CASRSEGSSYEQYF. The CDR3 DNA sequence: TGTGCCAGCAGGTCGGAGGGTAGTAGCTACGAGCAGTACTTC.

The chain has TRBV7-3 and TRBJ1-1; the match to TRBD1 covers 7 bases. Trimming removed 2 bases from V and 2 bases from J; junction bases left unmatched: 5. CDR3 size: 15 residues. The germline V gene has CDR1 SGHTA and CDR2 FQGTGA. CDR3 nucleotides: TGTGCCAGCAGCTTATACGGACAGGCCAACACTGAAGCTTTCTTT. Amino acids: CASSLYGQANTEAFF.

The chain carries TRBV5-1 and TRBJ2-7; D is perhaps TRBD2 (7 bases). The DNA end is more similar to TRBJ2-5, so the J call may be wrong. The CDR3 is 16 amino acids. Germline V gives CDR1 SGHRS, CDR2 YFSETQ. CDR3 coding DNA: TGCGCCAGCAGCTTGGCCGTAGGGGGGGGGCCAGAGACCCAGTACTTC. Translating it yields CASSLAVGGGPETQYF.

This clonotype occurred a few times. This chain links TRBV10-3 with TRBJ2-3; D uncertain. This CDR3 region has 12 residues. Trimming removed 5 bases at V and 6 bases at J, with 9 bases between. Germline V gene sequence: CDR1 ENHRY, CDR2 SYGVKD. CDR3 sequence: CAISQRPDTQYF. DNA of the CDR3: TGTGCCATCAGTCAAAGACCTGATACGCAGTATTTT.

The chain employs TRBV5-1 and TRBJ2-7; D call uncertain. Germline loops: CDR1 SGHRS, CDR2 YFSETQ. V was pared by 7 bases and J by 1 base, with 12 bases between. The CDR3 is made up of 13 amino acids. As DNA, the CDR3 is TGCGCCAGCTCCAGGACCCAGTCCTACGAGCAGTACTTC. As protein: CASSRTQSYEQYF.

The chain carries TRBV5-1 and TRBJ2-7; D gene uncertain. Deletions cut 6 bases from V and 3 bases from J, with 16 bases between. The CDR3 totals 14 residues. Germline V lookup: CDR1 SGHRS, CDR2 YFSETQ. CDR3 sequence: CASKEGTAIYEQYF. As DNA, the CDR3 is TGCGCCAGCAAAGAAGGCACCGCTATCTACGAGCAGTACTTC.

The chain joins TRBV7-2 to TRBJ2-3; 7 bases align to TRBD2. There are 16 residues in the CDR3. Per the germline V gene, CDR1 is SGHTA and CDR2 is FQGNSA. Trimming at V came to 1 base and at J to 2 bases, leaving 6 bases not matched to a gene. CDR3 sequence (DNA): TGTGCCAGCAGCTTAGGAGTACGGGAGGCCACAGATACGCAGTATTTT. Translated, it gives CASSLGVREATDTQYF. Full variable domain (missing parts from reference TRBV7-2 and TRBJ2-3): GAGVSQSPSNKVTEKGKDVELRCDPISGHTALYWYRQSLGQGLEFLIYFQGNSAPDKSGLPSDRFSAERTGGSVSTLTIQRTQQEDSAVYLCASSLGVREATDTQYFGPGTRLTVL.